Reported below is one T cell receptor beta chain. The data stem from a study of shared clonotypes between healthy human individuals. Germline values: CDR1 SGHTS, CDR2 YDEGEE. The ends lost 7 bases at V and 0 bases at J; junction bases unmatched: 7. The CDR3 is 15 amino acids. Per the study methods: With immunoSEQ giving junction-only sequences and no quality scores, filtering differed. Sequencing was performed with immunoSEQ multiplex PCR; in TCRdb, only in-frame clones are kept and a portion is missing. V and J calls and clone size are copied from that table; D and trimming were computed from the DNA. In the table there are 2.3 million or so clones, approximately 95% of which are singletons.

This sequence joins TRBV5-8 and TRBJ2-3; TRBD1 aligns across 8 bases. The TCR comes from a man in his late teens or twenties in good health. Some clones in this sample may be carry-over from other donors' samples. Sequenced material: naive CD4+ T cells from PBMCs. Subset indicated: CD45RA+ positively selected. This CDR3 is CASGYRGTSTDTQYF. CDR3 sequence (DNA): TGTGCCAGCGGCTACAGGGGGACGAGCACAGATACGCAGTATTTT. The complete variable domain, with remaining parts taken from reference TRBV5-8 and TRBJ2-3, reads EAGVTQSPTHLIKTRGQQATLRCSPISGHTSVYWYQQALGLGLQFLLWYDEGEERNRGNFPPRFSGRQFPNYSSELNVNALELEDSALYLCASGYRGTSTDTQYFGPGTRLTVL.